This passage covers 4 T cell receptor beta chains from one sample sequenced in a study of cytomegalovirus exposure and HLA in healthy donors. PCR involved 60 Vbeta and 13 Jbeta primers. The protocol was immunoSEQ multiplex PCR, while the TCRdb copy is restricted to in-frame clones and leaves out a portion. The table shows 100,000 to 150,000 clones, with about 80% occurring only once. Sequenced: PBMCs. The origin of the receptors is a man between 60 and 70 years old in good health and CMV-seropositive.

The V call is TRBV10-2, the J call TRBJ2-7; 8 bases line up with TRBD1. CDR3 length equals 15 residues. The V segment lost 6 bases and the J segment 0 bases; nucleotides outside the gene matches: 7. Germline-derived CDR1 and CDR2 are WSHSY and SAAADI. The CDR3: CASRLGQDTSYEQYF. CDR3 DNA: TGCGCCAGCAGACTGGGACAGGATACCTCCTACGAGCAGTACTTC.

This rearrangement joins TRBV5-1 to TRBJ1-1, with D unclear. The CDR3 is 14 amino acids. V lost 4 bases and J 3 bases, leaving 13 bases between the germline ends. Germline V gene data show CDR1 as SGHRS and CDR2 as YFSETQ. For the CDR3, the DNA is TGCGCCAGCAGCCCCCTCGGGGAGGACACTGAAGCTTTCTTT. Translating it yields CASSPLGEDTEAFF. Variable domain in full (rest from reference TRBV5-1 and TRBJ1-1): KAGVTQTPRYLIKTRGQQVTLSCSPISGHRSVSWYQQTPGQGLQFLFEYFSETQRNKGNFPGRFSGRQFSNSRSEMNVSTLELGDSALYLCASSPLGEDTEAFFGQGTRLTVV.

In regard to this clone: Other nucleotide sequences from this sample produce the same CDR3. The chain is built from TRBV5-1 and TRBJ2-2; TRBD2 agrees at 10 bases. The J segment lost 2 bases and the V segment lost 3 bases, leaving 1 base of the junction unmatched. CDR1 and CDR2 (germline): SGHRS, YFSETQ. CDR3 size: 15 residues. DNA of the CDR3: TGCGCCAGCAGCTCTAGCGGGGGAAACACCGGGGAGCTGTTTTTT. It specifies CASSSSGGNTGELFF.

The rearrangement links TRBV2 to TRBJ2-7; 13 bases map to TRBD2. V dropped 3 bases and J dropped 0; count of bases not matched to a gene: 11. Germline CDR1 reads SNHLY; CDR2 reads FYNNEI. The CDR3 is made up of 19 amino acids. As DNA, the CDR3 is TGTGCCAGCAGTGATGCCGGGACTAGCGGGGCCCAAAGCTCCTACGAGCAGTACTTC. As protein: CASSDAGTSGAQSSYEQYF. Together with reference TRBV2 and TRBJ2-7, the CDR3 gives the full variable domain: EPEVTQTPSHQVTQMGQEVILRCVPISNHLYFYWYRQILGQKVEFLVSFYNNEISEKSEIFDDQFSVERPDGSNFTLKIRSTKLEDSAMYFCASSDAGTSGAQSSYEQYFGPGTRLTVT.